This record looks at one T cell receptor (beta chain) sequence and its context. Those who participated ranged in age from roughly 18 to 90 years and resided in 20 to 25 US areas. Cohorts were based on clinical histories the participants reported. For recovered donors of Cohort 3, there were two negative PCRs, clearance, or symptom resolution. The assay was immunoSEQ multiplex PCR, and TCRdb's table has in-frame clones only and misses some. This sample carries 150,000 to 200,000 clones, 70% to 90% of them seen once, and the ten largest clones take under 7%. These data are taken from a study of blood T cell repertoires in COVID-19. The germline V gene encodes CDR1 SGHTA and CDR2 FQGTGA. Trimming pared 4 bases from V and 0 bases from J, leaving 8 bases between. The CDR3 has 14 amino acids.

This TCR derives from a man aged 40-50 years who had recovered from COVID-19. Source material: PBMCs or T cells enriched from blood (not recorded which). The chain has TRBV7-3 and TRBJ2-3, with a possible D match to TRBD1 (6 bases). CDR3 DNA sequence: TGTGCCAGCAGCTCCGGACAGAGCACAGATACGCAGTATTTT. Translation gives CASSSGQSTDTQYF.